This T cell receptor beta chain is from a study of blood T cells in healthy people across ages. A sample-barcoded 5' primer and a J-beta primer mix were used in a second PCR of about 6 to 11 cycles. TCRdb fed the 5' RACE reads into MiXCR, producing one record per CDR3 protein. The repertoire includes approximately 2,000,000 distinct CDR3 sequences, about 39% of them detected once, and approximately 22% sits in the top ten. The CDR3 length is 17 residues. V lost 1 base and J lost 1, with 12 bases in between. Germline CDR1 reads SGHRS; CDR2 reads YFSETQ. Sequenced material: blood. The chain recombines TRBV5-1 with TRBJ2-6; D not certain. The receptor was derived from a human donor in good health. DNA of the CDR3: TGCGCCAGCAGCTTGATCTCCTCAGCTTCTGGGGCCAACGTCCTGACTTTC. Translating gives CASSLISSASGANVLTF.